This TCR beta chain was identified in a study of T cell responses to AZD1222 COVID-19 vaccine. The study's findings and limits: Only after the peak T cell response were repertoires sampled.

For this clone: The target antigen is unknown.

The table came from immunoSEQ multiplex PCR; TCRdb's copy has only in-frame clones and leaves some out. The table includes 110,000 to 150,000 clones, 88% detected once. This CDR3 has 13 amino acids. CDR1 and CDR2 from the germline V gene are GTSNPN and SVGIG (reference sequence). Deletions cut 5 bases from V and 6 bases from J, with 16 bases between. The sequenced sample was peripheral blood, obtained 28 days after the second AZD1222 dose. The V gene is TRBV30, the J gene TRBJ1-1, with no clear D. The receptor was isolated from an adult who received the AZD1222 COVID-19 vaccine. In DNA, the CDR3 is TGTGCCTGGGGGCCCGACGGTTTTGCTGAAGCTTTCTTT. As protein: CAWGPDGFAEAFF. The full variable domain, in which reference TRBV30 and TRBJ1-1 provide the parts outside the CDR3, is SQTIHQWPATLVQPVGSPLSLECTVEGTSNPNLYWYRQAAGRGLQLLFYSVGIGQISSEVPQNLSASRPQDRQFILSSKKLLLSDSGFYLCAWGPDGFAEAFFGQGTRLTVV.